Listed here are 5 T cell receptor beta chains from one sample, sequenced in a study of OX40 agonist ivuxolimab in advanced cancers. Sequencing used immunoSEQ multiplex PCR; TCRdb keeps in-frame clones, though not all of them. This sample has approximately 45,000 clones, with roughly 90% found just once. Sequences were derived from CD4+ or CD8+ T cells sorted from blood, sampled in a trial of the OX40 agonist ivuxolimab. The receptor set was obtained from an adult with an advanced solid tumor such as melanoma, head and neck, liver or kidney cancer.

In its sample, this clone was seen a few times. In DNA, the CDR3 is TGTGCCAGCAGCACGTTCCCCTATGGCTACACCTTC. Protein: CASSTFPYGYTF. V and J are TRBV9 and TRBJ1-2, with no clear D. This CDR3 is built from 12 residues. Trimming shortened V by 4 bases and J by 4 bases, and 8 bases separated the two germline ends. Germline CDR1 reads SGDLS; CDR2 reads YYNGEE.

This chain joins TRBV9 and TRBJ2-1; D may be TRBD1 or TRBD2 (5 bases each). There are 15 residues in the CDR3. Germline CDR1 is SGDLS and CDR2 is YYNGEE. With 3 bases removed from V and 4 bases from J, the gap between germline ends came to 14 bases. The CDR3, as DNA: TGTGCCAGCAGCGCCGGGACCCTACTGTACAATGAGCAGTTCTTC. It codes for CASSAGTLLYNEQFF. Complete variable domain (other parts from reference TRBV9 and TRBJ2-1): DSGVTQTPKHLITATGQRVTLRCSPRSGDLSVYWYQQSLDQGLQFLIQYYNGEERAKGNILERFSAQQFPDLHSELNLSSLELGDSALYFCASSAGTLLYNEQFFGPGTRLTVL.

The J gene is TRBJ2-4, the V gene TRBV13; perhaps TRBD1 as D (5 bases). The CDR3 consists of 14 residues. Per germline, CDR1 PRHDT and CDR2 FYEKMQ (reference sequence). The V gene lost 0 bases and the J gene lost 7 bases, with 10 bases spanning the gap. In DNA form, the CDR3 reads TGTGCCAGCAGCTTAGGCAGGGAAGGTAACATTCAGTACTTC. It codes for CASSLGREGNIQYF.

This clone occurred once. The V gene is TRBV7-2, the J gene TRBJ1-5; TRBD1 matches 7 bases. Germline-derived CDR1 and CDR2 are SGHTA and FQGNSA. J gave up 0 bases and V 7 bases, and 6 bases lay outside the gene matches. The length of the CDR3 is 15 residues. The CDR3 region has the DNA TGTGCCAGCACCAGGGACAGTACTAGCAATCAGCCCCAGCATTTT. Protein: CASTRDSTSNQPQHF.

V is TRBV18 and J is TRBJ2-2; 7 bases line up with TRBD1. Germline V lookup: CDR1 KGHSH, CDR2 LQKENI. This CDR3 has 17 residues. Trimming took 3 bases from V and 3 from J; bases not matched to a gene: 10. The CDR3 bases are TGTGCCAGCTCACCCGGGACAGCACGGCAATACACCGGGGAGCTGTTTTTT. It specifies CASSPGTARQYTGELFF.